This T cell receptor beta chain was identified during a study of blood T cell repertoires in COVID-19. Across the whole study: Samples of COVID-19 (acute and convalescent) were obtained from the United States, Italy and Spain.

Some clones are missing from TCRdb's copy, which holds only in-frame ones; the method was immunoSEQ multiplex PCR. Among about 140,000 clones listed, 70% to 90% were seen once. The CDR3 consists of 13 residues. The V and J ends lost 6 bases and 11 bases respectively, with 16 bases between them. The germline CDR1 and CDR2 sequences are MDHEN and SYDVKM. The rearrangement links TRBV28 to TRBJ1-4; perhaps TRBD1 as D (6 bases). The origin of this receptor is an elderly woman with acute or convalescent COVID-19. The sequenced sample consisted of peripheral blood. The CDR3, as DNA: TGTGCCAGCAGACAAGACAGGACGCAGAAACTGTTTTTT. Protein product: CASRQDRTQKLFF.